The clone carrying this T cell receptor beta chain has more than one count but fewer than ten. A sample-barcoded 5' primer and a J-beta primer mix were used in a second PCR of roughly 6 to 12 cycles. TCRdb ran MiXCR on the 5' RACE reads and lists one entry per CDR3 protein. The data show fewer than 600,000 distinct CDR3 sequences, about 27% seen once. CDR1 and CDR2 from the germline V gene are DFQATT and SNEGSKA (reference sequence). CDR3 size: 14 residues. V lost 0 bases and J 1 base, leaving 7 bases between the germline ends. The data derive from a study of blood T cells in healthy people across ages. This sample was also put to use in a study of T cells of mothers and their children. That work contributes: Mothers gave over 9.5 million TCR beta CDR3 reads each, and children 2.5 million to 3 million each.

The TCR sequence derives from a boy younger than 10 in good health. The sequencing sample was made of blood. V is TRBV20-1 and J is TRBJ1-3; D may be TRBD1 (5 bases). In DNA, the CDR3 is TGCAGTGCTAGAGATCAGGGTTCTGGAAACACCATATATTTT. It encodes CSARDQGSGNTIYF.